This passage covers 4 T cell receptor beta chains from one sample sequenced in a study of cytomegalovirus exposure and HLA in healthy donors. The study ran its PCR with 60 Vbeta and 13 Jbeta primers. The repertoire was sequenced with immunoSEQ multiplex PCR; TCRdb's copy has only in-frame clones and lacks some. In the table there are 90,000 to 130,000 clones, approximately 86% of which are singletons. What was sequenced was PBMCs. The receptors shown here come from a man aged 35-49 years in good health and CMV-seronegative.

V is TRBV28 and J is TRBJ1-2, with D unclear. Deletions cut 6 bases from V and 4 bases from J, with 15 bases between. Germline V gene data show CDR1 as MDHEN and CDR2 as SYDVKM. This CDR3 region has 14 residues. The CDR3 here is CASRFSGSFYGYTF. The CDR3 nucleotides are TGTGCCAGCAGGTTTAGTGGGAGTTTCTATGGCTACACCTTC.

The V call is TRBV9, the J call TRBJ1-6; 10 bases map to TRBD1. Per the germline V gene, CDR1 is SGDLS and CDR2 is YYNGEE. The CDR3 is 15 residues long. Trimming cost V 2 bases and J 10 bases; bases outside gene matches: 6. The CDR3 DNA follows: TGTGCCAGCAGCGTCTCCGGGACAGGGGTGTCACCCCTCCACTTT. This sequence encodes CASSVSGTGVSPLHF.

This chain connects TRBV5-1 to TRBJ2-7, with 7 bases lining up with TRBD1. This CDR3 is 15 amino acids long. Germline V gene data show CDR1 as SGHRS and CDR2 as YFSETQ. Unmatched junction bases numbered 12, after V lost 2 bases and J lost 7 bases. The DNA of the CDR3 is TGCGCCAGCAGCTTTTCCGGGACAGCAAGAGAAGAGCAGTACTTC. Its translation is CASSFSGTAREEQYF.

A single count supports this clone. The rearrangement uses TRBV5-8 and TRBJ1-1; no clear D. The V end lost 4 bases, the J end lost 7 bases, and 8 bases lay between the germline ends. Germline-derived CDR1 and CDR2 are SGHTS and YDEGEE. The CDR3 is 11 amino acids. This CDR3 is CASSRVFEAFF. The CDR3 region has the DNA TGTGCCAGCAGCCGGGTATTTGAAGCTTTCTTT.